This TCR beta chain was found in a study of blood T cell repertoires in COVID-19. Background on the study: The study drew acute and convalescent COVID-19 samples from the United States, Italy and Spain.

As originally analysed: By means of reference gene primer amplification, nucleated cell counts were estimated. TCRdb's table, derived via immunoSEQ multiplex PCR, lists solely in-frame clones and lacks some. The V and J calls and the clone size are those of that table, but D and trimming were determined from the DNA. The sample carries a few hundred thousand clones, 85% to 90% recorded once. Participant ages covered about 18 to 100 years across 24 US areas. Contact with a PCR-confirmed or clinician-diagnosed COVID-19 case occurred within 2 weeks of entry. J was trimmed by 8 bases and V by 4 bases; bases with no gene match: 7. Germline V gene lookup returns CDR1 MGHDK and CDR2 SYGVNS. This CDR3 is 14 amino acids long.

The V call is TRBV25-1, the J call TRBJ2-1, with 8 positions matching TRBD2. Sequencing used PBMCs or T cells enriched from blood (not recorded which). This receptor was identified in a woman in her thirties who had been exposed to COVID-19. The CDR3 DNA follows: TGTGCCAGCAGTGCGTGGACTAGCCTGGATGAGCAGTTCTTC. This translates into CASSAWTSLDEQFF. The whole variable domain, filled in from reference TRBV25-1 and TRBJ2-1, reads EADIYQTPRYLVIGTGKKITLECSQTMGHDKMYWYQQDPGMELHLIHYSYGVNSTEKGDLSSESTVSRIRTEHFPLTLESARPSHTSQYLCASSAWTSLDEQFFGPGTRLTVL.